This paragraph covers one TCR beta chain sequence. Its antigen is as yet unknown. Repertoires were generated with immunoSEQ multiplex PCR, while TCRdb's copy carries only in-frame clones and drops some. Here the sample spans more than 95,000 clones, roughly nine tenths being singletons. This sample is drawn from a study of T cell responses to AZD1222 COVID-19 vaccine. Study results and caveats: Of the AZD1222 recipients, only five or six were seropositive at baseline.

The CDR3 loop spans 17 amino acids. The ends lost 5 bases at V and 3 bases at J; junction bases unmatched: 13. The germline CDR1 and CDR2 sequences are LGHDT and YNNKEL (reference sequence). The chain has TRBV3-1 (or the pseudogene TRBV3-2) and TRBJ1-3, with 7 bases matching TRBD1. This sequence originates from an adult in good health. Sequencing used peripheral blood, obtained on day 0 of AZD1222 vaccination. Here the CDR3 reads CASSSHAGTDVGNTIYF. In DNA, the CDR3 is TGTGCCAGCAGCTCCCACGCTGGGACAGACGTTGGAAACACCATATATTTT.